The 27 T cell receptor beta chains presented below share a single source sample, sequenced in a study of siplizumab effects on memory and regulatory T cells. Method: immunoSEQ multiplex PCR; TCRdb's copy keeps in-frame clones and lacks some. This sample has 100,000 or so clones, with approximately 94% found just once. Specimen: non-Treg CD4+ T cells sorted from blood. The origin of the receptors is a human donor in good health.

This chain links TRBV29-1 with TRBJ2-3; tentatively, D is TRBD2 (6 bases). Germline values: CDR1 SQVTM, CDR2 ANQGSEA. V lost 4 bases and J 1 base, leaving 15 bases between the germline ends. The CDR3 has 15 amino acids. The chain's CDR3 is CSVGVAGRGTDTQYF. CDR3 sequence (DNA): TGCAGCGTTGGTGTCGCGGGACGGGGCACAGATACGCAGTATTTT.

This clone has just one count. The chain carries TRBV30 and TRBJ2-7, with D possibly TRBD2 on 6 matching bases. Germline CDR1 reads GTSNPN; CDR2 reads SVGIG (reference sequence). The CDR3 spans 12 residues. V was shortened by 2 bases and J by 3 bases, with 8 bases between the two germline ends. CDR3 amino acids: CAWSSGSYEQYF. DNA for the CDR3: TGTGCCTGGAGTTCCGGGAGCTACGAGCAGTACTTC.

The chain combines TRBV5-1 with TRBJ2-6; 8 bases line up with TRBD1. This CDR3 region has 17 residues. Losses at the gene ends were 4 bases for V and 3 bases for J; bases not matched to a gene: 9. Germline loops: CDR1 SGHRS, CDR2 YFSETQ. This CDR3 reads CASSPGQGVFGANVLTF. The CDR3 nucleotides are TGCGCCAGCAGCCCCGGACAGGGAGTTTTTGGGGCCAACGTCCTGACTTTC.

The chain is built from TRBV5-6 and TRBJ2-7; perhaps D is TRBD1 or TRBD2 (5 bases each). V gave up 5 bases and J gave up 0 bases, with 12 bases separating them. CDR1 and CDR2 (germline): SGHDT, YYEEEE. The CDR3 has 14 residues. The CDR3 region has the DNA TGTGCCAGCAGGCCCGGGGCCAGCTCCTACGAGCAGTACTTC. Residues: CASRPGASSYEQYF.

This chain links TRBV7-8 with TRBJ2-1; 9 bases are a match to TRBD1. Germline CDR1 SGHVS, CDR2 FQNEAQ. The V and J ends lost 7 bases and 9 bases, in that order; junction bases with no gene match: 16. The CDR3 is made up of 16 amino acids. CDR3 coding DNA: TGTGCCAGCATCATGGGGCGGGGACAGGGCGTCGGTGAGCAGTTCTTC. It codes for CASIMGRGQGVGEQFF.

This rearrangement joins TRBV29-1 to TRBJ2-6; D remains unclear. The CDR3 totals 14 residues. Trimming cost V 7 bases and J 0 bases, with 10 bases left between them. Germline-derived CDR1 and CDR2 are SQVTM and ANQGSEA. CDR3 region: CSASTVSGANVLTF. DNA for the CDR3: TGCAGCGCATCCACAGTCTCTGGGGCCAACGTCCTGACTTTC. Combining the CDR3 with reference TRBV29-1 and TRBJ2-6 gives the whole variable domain SAVISQKPSRDICQRGTSLTIQCQVDSQVTMMFWYRQQPGQSLTLIATANQGSEATYESGFVIDKFPISRPNLTFSTLTVSNMSPEDSSIYLCSASTVSGANVLTFGAGSRLTVL.

The rearrangement uses TRBV6-1 and TRBJ2-7; 10 nucleotides match TRBD1. CDR3 size: 14 residues. V was pared by 7 bases and J by 0 bases, with 3 bases of the junction left unmatched. The germline V gene encodes CDR1 MNHNS and CDR2 SASEGT. CDR3 residues: CASTRDRGSYEQYF. The CDR3 bases are TGTGCCAGCACCAGGGACAGGGGCTCCTACGAGCAGTACTTC.

The gene calls are TRBV19 and TRBJ1-2; 7 bases are shared with TRBD1. The CDR3 spans 12 residues. Trimming removed 2 bases from V and 8 bases from J; junction bases left unmatched: 2. Germline-derived CDR1 and CDR2 are LNHDA and SQIVND (reference sequence). The CDR3 DNA reads as TGTGCCAGTAGTATAATAGGGGGCGGCTACACCTTC. It yields the protein CASSIIGGGYTF.

This rearrangement joins TRBV5-1 to TRBJ2-7, with TRBD2 matching over 9 bases. The V and J ends lost 4 bases and 1 base, in that order; junction bases with no gene match: 6. The CDR3 spans 15 residues. CDR1 and CDR2 from the germline V gene are SGHRS and YFSETQ. The CDR3 here is CASSRVAGVSYEQYF. Here the CDR3 DNA reads TGCGCCAGCAGCCGAGTAGCGGGAGTTTCCTACGAGCAGTACTTC. The complete variable domain, with remaining parts taken from reference TRBV5-1 and TRBJ2-7, reads KAGVTQTPRYLIKTRGQQVTLSCSPISGHRSVSWYQQTPGQGLQFLFEYFSETQRNKGNFPGRFSGRQFSNSRSEMNVSTLELGDSALYLCASSRVAGVSYEQYFGPGTRLTVT.

The chain uses TRBV5-1 and TRBJ1-1; 11 bases align to TRBD1. After removal of 4 bases from V and 1 base from J, the junction contained 6 bases not matched to a gene. This CDR3 region has 16 residues. The germline V gene encodes CDR1 SGHRS and CDR2 YFSETQ. The CDR3 is CASSTTGTGGNTEAFF. DNA of the CDR3: TGCGCCAGCAGCACCACCGGGACAGGGGGGAACACTGAAGCTTTCTTT. Full variable domain (outside the CDR3, taken from reference TRBV5-1 and TRBJ1-1): KAGVTQTPRYLIKTRGQQVTLSCSPISGHRSVSWYQQTPGQGLQFLFEYFSETQRNKGNFPGRFSGRQFSNSRSEMNVSTLELGDSALYLCASSTTGTGGNTEAFFGQGTRLTVV.

The chain joins TRBV4-1 to TRBJ2-1; D possibly corresponds to TRBD2 (6 bases). With 0 bases removed from V and 0 bases from J, the gap between germline ends came to 21 bases. Germline V gene data show CDR1 as MGHRA and CDR2 as YSYEKL. The CDR3 runs to 20 residues. The CDR3 DNA sequence: TGCGCCAGCAGCCAAGAATTCGCTAGCGCCGCAGCCAGCTCCTACAATGAGCAGTTCTTC. It translates to CASSQEFASAAASSYNEQFF.

CDR3 residues: CASSSTGTGTYEQYF. In DNA form, the CDR3 reads TGTGCCAGCAGCAGCACCGGGACAGGGACCTACGAGCAGTACTTC. The chain carries TRBV5-4 and TRBJ2-7, with 9 bases lining up with TRBD1. The trim removed 4 bases at V and 2 bases at J, leaving 7 bases unmatched. The CDR3 extends over 15 amino acids. Germline CDR1 and CDR2: SGHNT and YYREEE (reference sequence). Using reference TRBV5-4 and TRBJ2-7 for the parts outside the CDR3, the full variable domain is ETGVTQSPTHLIKTRGQQVTLRCSSQSGHNTVSWYQQALGQGPQFIFQYYREEENGRGNFPPRFSGLQFPNYSSELNVNALELDDSALYLCASSSTGTGTYEQYFGPGTRLTVT.

The chain uses TRBV2 and TRBJ1-2; tentative D call: TRBD1 (5 bases). CDR3 length: 12 amino acids. V lost 8 bases to trimming and J lost 6 bases, with 13 bases between them. Germline CDR1 and CDR2: SNHLY and FYNNEI. This chain's CDR3 is CASLKTVHGYTF. The CDR3 DNA reads TGTGCCAGCCTAAAGACAGTCCATGGCTACACCTTC.

The chain uses TRBV2 and TRBJ1-2, with D possibly matching TRBD1 (5 bases). CDR1 and CDR2 from the germline V gene are SNHLY and FYNNEI. The V end lost 8 bases, the J end lost 8 bases, and 15 bases lay between the germline ends. The CDR3 runs to 12 residues. Here the CDR3 reads CASVQGPQGYTF. CDR3 nucleotide sequence: TGTGCCAGCGTCCAGGGACCCCAAGGCTACACCTTC.

The chain links TRBV11-2 to TRBJ2-5; D may be TRBD1 (6 bases). Trimming pared 0 bases from V and 2 bases from J, leaving 13 bases between. The CDR3 length is 16 residues. Germline V gene sequence: CDR1 SGHAT, CDR2 FQNNGV. CDR3 in DNA: TGTGCCAGCAGCTTAGAACAGGGACGAGCTCAAGAGACCCAGTACTTC. It encodes CASSLEQGRAQETQYF.

The chain couples TRBV7-2 to TRBJ1-5; a possible D gene is TRBD1 (5 bases). The CDR3 extends over 14 amino acids. The V end was cut by 0 bases, the J end by 7 bases, with 10 bases between. The germline V gene has CDR1 SGHTA and CDR2 FQGNSA. For the CDR3, the DNA is TGTGCCAGCAGCTTAGCTCAGGGTATCCAGCCCCAGCATTTT. It yields the protein CASSLAQGIQPQHF.

This clone occurred once. The J gene is TRBJ1-3, the V gene TRBV2; 8 bases are a match to TRBD1. This CDR3 is built from 14 residues. After removal of 10 bases from V and 2 bases from J, the junction contained 7 bases not matched to a gene. Germline-derived CDR1 and CDR2 are SNHLY and FYNNEI. CDR3 DNA: TGTGCCACCAACCCAGGGGGCGCTGGAAACACCATATATTTT. Amino acids: CATNPGGAGNTIYF.

The V gene is TRBV6-1, the J gene TRBJ1-2; 8 bases fit TRBD1. V lost 6 bases, J lost 1 base, and 7 bases stayed unmatched. The CDR3 extends over 15 amino acids. In germline, CDR1 is MNHNS, CDR2 SASEGT. The CDR3 reads CASRMTGVVNYGYTF. In DNA, the CDR3 is TGTGCCAGCAGGATGACAGGGGTAGTTAACTATGGCTACACCTTC.

The rearrangement links TRBV2 to TRBJ2-6, with D perhaps TRBD1 (8 bases). This CDR3 region has 16 residues. Trimming removed 10 bases from V and 2 bases from J, with 18 bases in between. Germline V gene lookup returns CDR1 SNHLY and CDR2 FYNNEI. In DNA, the CDR3 is TGTGCCACTACCGGACAGGGAGGGGCTGGGGCCAACGTCCTGACTTTC. Protein product: CATTGQGGAGANVLTF.

The table lists this clone with a count of one. The chain joins TRBV15 to TRBJ2-5, with no clear D. CDR3 size: 15 residues. The V end lost 0 bases, the J end lost 5 bases, and 13 bases lay between the germline ends. The germline gives CDR1 LNHNV, CDR2 YYDKDF (reference sequence). DNA for the CDR3: TGTGCCACCAGCAGAGATAAGAAACGAGGCGAGACCCAGTACTTC. Its protein is CATSRDKKRGETQYF.

The chain joins TRBV12-5 to TRBJ2-1, with TRBD2 matching over 12 bases. Germline CDR1 and CDR2: LGHNT and FRNRAP. V lost 6 bases and J lost 4; bases outside the gene matches: 4. This CDR3 spans 15 amino acids. CDR3 nucleotide sequence: TGTGCTAGTGGCCCTGGGACTAGCGGGTACAATGAGCAGTTCTTC. Protein: CASGPGTSGYNEQFF.

This chain joins TRBV5-1 and TRBJ2-7; no reliable D call. CDR3 length: 13 residues. The germline V and J ends were trimmed by 4 bases and 1 base, with 9 bases remaining between them. Germline V gene sequence: CDR1 SGHRS, CDR2 YFSETQ. CDR3 sequence: CASSATNSYEQYF. DNA for the CDR3: TGCGCCAGCAGCGCGACGAATTCCTACGAGCAGTACTTC. The full variable domain, with the rest looked up from reference TRBV5-1 and TRBJ2-7, is KAGVTQTPRYLIKTRGQQVTLSCSPISGHRSVSWYQQTPGQGLQFLFEYFSETQRNKGNFPGRFSGRQFSNSRSEMNVSTLELGDSALYLCASSATNSYEQYFGPGTRLTVT.

The chain uses TRBV7-2 and TRBJ2-7; possibly TRBD2 for D (6 bases). The germline V and J ends were trimmed by 2 bases and 3 bases, with 17 bases remaining between them. CDR1 is SGHTA and CDR2 is FQGNSA in the germline V gene. The CDR3 is 16 residues long. CDR3 sequence reads: CASSLNVAGIRYEQYF. In DNA form, the CDR3 reads TGTGCCAGCAGCTTAAACGTGGCGGGAATACGCTACGAGCAGTACTTC.

Remarks on this clone: Other DNA variants within this sample encode the same CDR3. This chain connects TRBV2 to TRBJ2-5, with unresolved D. Trimming pared 6 bases from V and 5 bases from J, leaving 7 bases between. The CDR3 has 11 amino acids. Germline V gives CDR1 SNHLY, CDR2 FYNNEI. For the CDR3, the DNA is TGTGCCAGCAGGTCTGAGGAGACCCAGTACTTC. Translated: CASRSEETQYF.

The chain recombines TRBV12-2 with TRBJ1-1. TRBV12-2 is labeled a pseudogene. This CDR3 has 15 residues. CDR3 amino acids: CASRPRVKRNTEAFF. CDR3 DNA: TGTGCAAGTCGCCCTCGTGTTAAACGGAACACTGAAGCTTTCTTT.

V usage is TRBV25-1 and J usage is TRBJ2-1, with TRBD2 matching over 10 bases. The CDR3 is 16 amino acids. With 1 base clipped from V and 6 bases from J, the junction kept 6 bases outside the gene matches. Per the germline V gene, CDR1 is MGHDK and CDR2 is SYGVNS. CDR3 region: CASSESSGSIGNEQFF. In DNA, the CDR3 is TGTGCCAGCAGTGAATCTAGCGGGAGCATTGGCAATGAGCAGTTCTTC.

The J gene is TRBJ1-1, the V gene TRBV2; D is uncertain. The V gene lost 5 bases and the J gene lost 10 bases, with 17 bases spanning the gap. The V gene's germline CDR1 is SNHLY and CDR2 FYNNEI. The CDR3 consists of 13 residues. The CDR3: CASSFGRTLGAFF. CDR3 nucleotide sequence: TGTGCCAGCAGTTTTGGACGTACCCTTGGAGCTTTCTTT.